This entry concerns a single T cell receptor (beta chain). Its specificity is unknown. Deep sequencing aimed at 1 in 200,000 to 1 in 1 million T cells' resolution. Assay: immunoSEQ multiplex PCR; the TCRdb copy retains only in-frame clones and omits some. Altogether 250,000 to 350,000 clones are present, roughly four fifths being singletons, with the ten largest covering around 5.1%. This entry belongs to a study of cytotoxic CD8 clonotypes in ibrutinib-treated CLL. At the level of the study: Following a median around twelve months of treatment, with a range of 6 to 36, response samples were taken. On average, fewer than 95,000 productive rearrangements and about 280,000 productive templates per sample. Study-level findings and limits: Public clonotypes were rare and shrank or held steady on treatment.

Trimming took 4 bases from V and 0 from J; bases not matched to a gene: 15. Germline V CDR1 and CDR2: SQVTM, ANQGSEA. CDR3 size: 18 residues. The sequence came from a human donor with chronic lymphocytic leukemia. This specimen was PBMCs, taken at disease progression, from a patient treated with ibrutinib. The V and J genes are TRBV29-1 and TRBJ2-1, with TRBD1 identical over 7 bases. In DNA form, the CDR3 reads TGCAGCGTTGCCAATCGGGACAGCTCGTCGAGCTCCTACAATGAGCAGTTCTTC. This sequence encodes CSVANRDSSSSSYNEQFF.